This entry describes one T cell receptor (beta chain). This clone was observed once. Which antigen it targets is not known. Per-base quality was not reported, and no clone a single base away is much larger than it. In total, about 650 healthy bone marrow donors made up the cohort. All cohort members were sampled while nominally healthy, although unrecorded immune exposures were likely present. The donor was CMV seronegative and belonged to the group of 352 seronegative cohort members. A peripheral blood sample was collected from each donor, and TCR beta sequencing was performed on peripheral blood mononuclear cells. Genomic DNA extraction from the blood cell samples was performed with the Qiagen DNeasy Blood Extraction Kit. This entry comes from a study of cytomegalovirus exposure and HLA in healthy donors (dated by TCRdb to the late 2010s). For the study in its entirety: According to an earlier analysis of 587 of the donors, about 179 million T cells yielded 117 million unique TCR beta sequences and approximately 300 Gb of sequence data. An early release covering roughly 600 HLA-typed donors comprised about 290 gigabases of sequencing data and some 79 million unique TCR sequences. Using immunosequencing, the study profiled T cell repertoires from 640 or so subjects and related those repertoires to cytomegalovirus serostatus. A later genetic analysis took genome-wide SNP genotypes for about 65% of the 666 donors and used that subset as a discovery cohort. About five DR-DQ haplotypes were handled as single units for association and clustering, since linkage in the cohort was strong. To predict cytomegalovirus infection status, the study brought together high-throughput TCR immunosequencing, statistical association of individual TCRs with disease status, and machine learning. Donor age, sex, ethnicity and CMV serostatus were compiled alongside the repertoire data. Among roughly 400 genotyped donors of the cohort, an average of about 240,000 unique TCR beta nucleotide sequences were sequenced per donor, roughly 20% of them non-productive. Class I and class II HLA loci were covered by the typing at four-digit resolution. A later analysis re-examined previously published TCR beta repertoires from more than 600 donors and added high-resolution HLA genotyping to investigate patterns of TCR occurrence. The study aimed to test whether signatures of past pathogen exposure could be identified by cataloging public T cell receptors. The genetic ancestry cluster associated with self-reported Caucasian donors included 81% of the roughly 400 genotyped donors. Typing coverage varied by locus: roughly 620-630 donors for A, B, C, DRB1 and DQB1; about 520 for DQA1; about 590 for DPA1; roughly 470 for DPB1. In addition to the first cohort of approximately 670 subjects, a separate validation cohort of 130 or so different subjects was used. An earlier analysis of about 620 of the donors applied high-throughput TCR beta sequencing to assess whether each TCR beta V gene segment acted as functional or pseudogenic. In the later analysis, no new phenotypic data were used to find candidate immune exposures; instead, reliance was placed on TCR beta sequences and their occurrence across donors. Every discovery cohort repertoire had been produced on one sequencing platform.

Receptors were amplified or captured by the immunoSEQ multiplex PCR assay. For the multiplex PCR, a mixture combining 60 forward primers for TCR Vbeta segments and 13 reverse primers for TCR Jbeta segments was used. A multiplex PCR assay on genomic DNA amplified the CDR3 region of rearranged TCR beta genes. The Illumina HiSeq System was used to sequence the amplified TCR beta libraries as 87-base-pair reads. The study's own analysis went as follows. In a later analysis, tens of millions of unique TCR beta chains were counted across the roughly 670 repertoires, and roughly 11 million of these chains were shared by at least two donors. A nearest-neighbor algorithm error-corrected the raw reads and collapsed the reads into unique sequences, merging closely related sequences to remove PCR and sequencing errors. V, D and J gene segments were assigned by aligning CDR3 sequences to IMGT reference sequences. For a sequence to be retained, at least a six-nucleotide match to both a V gene segment and a J gene segment was required. Rearrangements were classified as productive when the CDR3 lacked stop codons and remained in frame with V and J, and all other rearrangements were classified as non-productive. CDR3 was defined according to IMGT convention as the region running from the second conserved V-encoded cysteine to the conserved J-encoded phenylalanine. In an earlier analysis of around 540 of the donors, sequences lacking an unambiguous match to a single V gene segment were excluded. In an earlier analysis of approximately 590 of the donors, a V segment was called functional when productive rearrangements were above 56.7%, and segregating when the standard deviation between donors exceeded 5%. To diagnose cytomegalovirus status from the catalog of TCR beta chain sequences, a statistical classification framework was built. V and J gene assignment, in a later analysis, came from comparing TCR nucleotide sequences with IMGT/GENE-DB human TR gene sequences. The TCRdist pipeline was used in a later analysis to assign CDR3 sequences and most-parsimonious VDJ recombination scenarios. In a later analysis, each TCR beta chain was defined by its CDR3 amino acid sequence together with its V-gene family, and reads lacking a unique V-gene family were excluded. To address suspected cross-contamination and a sequencing artifact, a later analysis removed around 600 highly shared, low-generation-probability nucleotide sequences. In a later analysis, a clonal expansion index for each public chain was calculated from normalized within-repertoire ranks of inferred template counts. Generation probabilities in a later analysis came from a VDJ recombination model fitted to out-of-frame rearrangements, and those results were checked against IGoR. In a later analysis, TCR-TCR, TCR-HLA and TCR-CMV co-occurrence was scored with hypergeometric tests, and a repertoire-size bias correction was applied to TCR pairs. False discovery rates were estimated in a later analysis by permuting HLA or CMV assignments 20 times. In a later analysis, co-occurring TCRs were grouped with DBSCAN, and TCRdist sequence similarity was added when clustering was performed within HLA-allele-positive subsets. Repertoires with fewer than 30,000 or more than 120,000 public chains were left out of co-occurrence clustering, as were about 5 repertoires with anomalous nucleotide sharing. TCRdb provides this immuneACCESS table in a form limited to in-frame rearrangements. Some clones are lacking; in checked studies, under half of them reflect an unresolved V gene, and why the rest are absent is not known. The V and J calls and clone size come from that table; D and trimming were worked out from the DNA. Across this sample there are under 200,000 clones, with roughly 83% seen only once. Around 1% of the sample is in the top ten clones.

The research as a whole found: This cohort had only TCR beta chains sequenced, and the lack of alpha or paired-chain data limited which features could be detected. A cluster of highly shared sequence variants was judged likely to represent a technical artifact of the sequencing pipeline. A few of the identified cytomegalovirus-associated TCR beta chains were confirmed in vitro to be specific for cytomegalovirus antigens. When HLA alleles, especially DR and DQ, strongly co-occurred, TCR associations were difficult to assign to individual alleles. In a later analysis, most CMV-associated TCR beta chains were found to appear HLA-restricted, with HLA associations seemingly driven largely by CMV exposure. About 15 rarely observed V segments, including chromosome 9 orphons, were excluded from the earlier analysis of almost 600 of the donors because counts were too low. The study gave a list of under 200 TCR beta chains associated with cytomegalovirus. According to a later genetic analysis, donors in an Asian-associated ancestry cluster had fewer N-insertions in productive TCRs than the approximately 630-donor mean. The only immune exposure information available for the cohort was CMV serostatus. A further reported finding was that TCR beta sequences accurately predicted the HLA-A and HLA-B alleles for most subjects in the first cohort. An association between a missense DCLRE1C variant and V-gene and J-gene trimming of TCR beta chains was found in a later genetic analysis and replicated in an independent cohort. In a later analysis, TCR association rates were found to vary across HLA loci, with the most associated TCRs seen for DRB1 alleles and the fewest for HLA-C alleles. A later analysis found that HLA-associated TCR beta chains were more clonally expanded and had lower generation probabilities than equally common non-associated chains. In an earlier analysis of 587 of the donors, most TCR beta V segments appeared in productive rearrangements about 90% or about 30% of the time, broadly matching IMGT annotations. According to the authors, the approach could potentially be generalized to other disease states and immunological phenotypes. Linkage disequilibrium might explain the correlated functional status among segregating V segments, but an unknown experimental factor could not be excluded. Because HLA typing was missing for some donors at each locus, association tests included only the typed subset. A later analysis associated about 17,000 TCR beta sequences with specific HLA alleles at a false discovery rate of 0.05. In a later analysis, several top co-occurrence clusters were reported to appear linked to parvovirus B19, influenza, CMV and Epstein-Barr virus. In both the original and validation cohorts, the classifier was reported to diagnose cytomegalovirus status with high specificity and sensitivity. Because the 87-base-pair reads could not distinguish some IMGT-functional V segments, including TRBV6-2 and TRBV6-3, those segments were excluded. While some public TCRs were present in many individuals, most TCR sequences turned up only very rarely across donors. Presence/absence analyses assumed roughly uniform sequencing depth across donors, an assumption that may not hold.

Including cysteine and phenylalanine, the CDR3 has 16 amino acids. The sequence is cut down to CDR3 DNA, 48 bases in frame from base 1. CDR1 and CDR2, looked up from the germline V gene, are SGHRS and YFSETQ. Germline trimming: 4 bases from V, 5 bases from J; junction bases outside gene matches: 14. Sequencing was carried out using PBMCs. This sequence was found in a man younger than 40 in good health and CMV-seronegative. Recombination linked TRBV5-1 to TRBJ1-2; TRBD1 fits 7 bases in the junction. The CDR3 loop reads CASSTDPGTVTYGYTF. The nucleotide sequence is TGCGCCAGCAGCACCGACCCCGGGACAGTGACTTATGGCTACACCTTC.